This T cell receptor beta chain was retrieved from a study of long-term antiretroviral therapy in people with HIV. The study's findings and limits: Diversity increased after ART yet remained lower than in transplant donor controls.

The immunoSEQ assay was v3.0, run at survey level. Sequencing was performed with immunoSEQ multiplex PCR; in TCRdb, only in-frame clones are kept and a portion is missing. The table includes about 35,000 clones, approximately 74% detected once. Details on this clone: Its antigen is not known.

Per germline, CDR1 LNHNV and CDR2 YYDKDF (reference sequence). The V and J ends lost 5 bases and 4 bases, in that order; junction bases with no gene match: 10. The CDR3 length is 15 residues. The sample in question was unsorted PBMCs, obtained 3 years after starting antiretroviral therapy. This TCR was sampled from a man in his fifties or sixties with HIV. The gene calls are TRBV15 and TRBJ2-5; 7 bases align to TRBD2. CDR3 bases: TGTGCCACCAGCGAGAGGCTGGGGGGGGGAGAGACCCAGTACTTC. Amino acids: CATSERLGGGETQYF.